This TCR beta chain was profiled in a study of blood T cell repertoires in COVID-19. Study-wide background: Italy, Spain and the United States were the sources of the convalescent and acute COVID-19 samples. T cells, B-cell-depleted T cells, or PBMCs supplied cDNA or gDNA.

Original analysis: For nucleated cells, counts were estimated from reference gene primer amplification. Repertoires were generated with immunoSEQ multiplex PCR, while TCRdb's copy carries only in-frame clones and drops some. V and J calls and clone size come straight from that table; D and trimming were deduced from the DNA. The data show tens of thousands of clones, approximately 78% seen once. The trim removed 6 bases at V and 6 bases at J, leaving 3 bases unmatched. The CDR3 spans 12 residues. Germline CDR1 reads SNHLY; CDR2 reads FYNNEI. The sample comprised peripheral blood. V is TRBV2 and J is TRBJ1-2; TRBD1 matches at 8 bases. This sequence was found in a human donor in a cohort sampled during active COVID-19. This chain's CDR3 is CASSSQGDGYTF. The DNA for the CDR3 is TGTGCCAGCAGCTCACAGGGGGATGGCTACACCTTC.